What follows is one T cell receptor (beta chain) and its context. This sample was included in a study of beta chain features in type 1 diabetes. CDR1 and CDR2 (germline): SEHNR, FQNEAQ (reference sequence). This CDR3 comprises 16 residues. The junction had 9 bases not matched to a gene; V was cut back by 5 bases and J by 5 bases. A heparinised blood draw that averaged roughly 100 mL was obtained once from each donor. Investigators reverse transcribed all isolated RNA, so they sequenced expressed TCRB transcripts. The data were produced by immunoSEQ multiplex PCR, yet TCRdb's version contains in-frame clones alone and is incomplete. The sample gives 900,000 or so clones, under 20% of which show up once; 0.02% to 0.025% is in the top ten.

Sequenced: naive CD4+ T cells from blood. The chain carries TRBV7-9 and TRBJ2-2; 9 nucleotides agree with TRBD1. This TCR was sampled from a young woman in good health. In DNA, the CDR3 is TGTGCCAGCAGCACCGCCGGGACAGGGATGACCGGGGAGCTGTTTTTT. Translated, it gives CASSTAGTGMTGELFF.